The source of this T cell receptor (beta chain) is a study of blood T cell repertoires in COVID-19. V lost 8 bases and J 12 bases, leaving 19 bases between the germline ends. This CDR3 spans 13 amino acids. The repertoire was sequenced with immunoSEQ multiplex PCR; TCRdb's copy has only in-frame clones and lacks some. The top ten hold 1% of the sample, which has fewer than 60,000 clones, about 92% seen once. The clonotype was recovered from a man in his 60s with COVID-19, enrolled during active disease. The chain links TRBV12-3 or TRBV12-4 to TRBJ1-4, with D possibly being TRBD1 (6 bases). The sample taken for sequencing was peripheral blood. The DNA for the CDR3 is TGTGCCAGCGGACTTCACAGGGCAGGGGAACTGTTTTTT. Amino acids: CASGLHRAGELFF.